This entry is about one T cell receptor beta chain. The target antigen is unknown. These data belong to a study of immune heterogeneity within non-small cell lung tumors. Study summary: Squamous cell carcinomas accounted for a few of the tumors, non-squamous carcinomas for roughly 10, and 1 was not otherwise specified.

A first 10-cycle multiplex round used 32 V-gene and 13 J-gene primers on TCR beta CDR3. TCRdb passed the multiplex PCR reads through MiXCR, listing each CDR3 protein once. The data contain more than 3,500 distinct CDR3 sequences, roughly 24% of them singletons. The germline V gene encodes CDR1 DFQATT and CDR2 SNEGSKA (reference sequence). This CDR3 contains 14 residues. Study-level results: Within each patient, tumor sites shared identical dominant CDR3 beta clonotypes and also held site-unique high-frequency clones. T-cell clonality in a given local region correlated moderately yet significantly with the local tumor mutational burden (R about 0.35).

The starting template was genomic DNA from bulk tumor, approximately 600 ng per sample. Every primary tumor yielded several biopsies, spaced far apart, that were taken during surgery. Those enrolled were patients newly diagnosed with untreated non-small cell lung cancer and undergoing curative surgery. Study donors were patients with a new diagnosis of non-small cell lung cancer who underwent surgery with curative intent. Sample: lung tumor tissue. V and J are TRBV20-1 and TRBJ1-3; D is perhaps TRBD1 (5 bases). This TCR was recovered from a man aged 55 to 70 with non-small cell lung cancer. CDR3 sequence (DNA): TGCGGGGGGGTGGGGGGATCATCAGGAAACACCATATATTTT. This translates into CGGVGGSSGNTIYF.